This T cell receptor (beta chain) comes out of a study of blood T cell repertoires in COVID-19 (dated by TCRdb to the early 2020s). About the study as a whole: Collaborator samples came from the United States, Italy and Spain and covered acute and convalescent phases of COVID-19. Deeply sampled blood TCRbeta repertoires from subjects exposed to, actively infected with, or recovered from COVID-19 were included in the dataset. The repertoires were made available in a free public database intended to serve as a resource for research on the immune response to SARS-CoV-2. Where HLA class I and class II types were available, the types were taken from metadata supplied by the sample provider, not from assay-based typing. A de-identified subject ID, COVID-19 status, age in years and sex were almost always included in the sample metadata. The material from the prospective study consisted of cDNA or gDNA derived from T cells, B-cell-depleted T cells, or PBMCs. The samples were drawn from the first 160 participants of the ongoing ImmuneRACE study and from over a thousand subjects provided by 6 global collaborators.

The CDR1 and CDR2 encoded by the germline V gene are SGDLS and YYNGEE. Taken from cysteine to phenylalanine, the CDR3 has 16 residues. Only CDR3 DNA is held: 48 bases, read in frame from base 1. V has 2 bases trimmed and J has 8 bases trimmed; junction bases matching no gene number 12. Results the study describes overall, beyond this receptor: Clinical and demographic metadata were provided uncurated, with the amount varying by source and participant.

In Seattle, one collaborating source enrolled patients while the infection was active and tracked those patients longitudinally over the course of disease. The collaborating institutions used their own protocols to collect whole blood in K2EDTA tubes. For TCRbeta analysis, collaborators shipped samples in one of three forms: frozen whole blood, isolated PBMCs, or DNA extracted from either of those sample types. TCRbeta CDR3 regions were amplified from genomic DNA by means of the immunoSEQ Assay, a bias-controlled multiplex PCR. As for the original processing: Nucleated cell counts per sample were estimated from amplification of reference gene primers within the assay. To quantify the absolute abundance of each unique TCRbeta CDR3 rearrangement, sequence reads were collapsed and filtered. For each sample, productive Simpson clonality was calculated as the square root of Simpson's diversity index across productive rearrangements. The source is immuneACCESS, and TCRdb retained only in-frame sequences with V and J called. Part of the clones is not carried over; for the studies checked, unresolved V genes explain less than half of this, and the remainder is unexplained. That table is the source of V, J and clone size, and D and trimming were worked out from the DNA. This sample has approximately 350,000 clones in its table, and 86% of those were observed once. Around 7.4% of the sample belongs to the ten largest clones.

This clone was found many times. It has no known antigen specificity. No quality values exist for individual bases; no much larger clone is one base distant. The chain joins TRBV9 to TRBJ2-1, with 8 bases aligning to TRBD2. Material for sequencing was peripheral blood. The receptor was isolated from a woman aged 60 to 75 with COVID-19, enrolled during active disease. The DNA sequence reads TGTGCCAGCAGCGTTAGTGCGGGGACTAGATCCGATGAGCAGTTCTTC. This gives the protein CASSVSAGTRSDEQFF.